What follows are 19 T cell receptor beta chains derived from one specimen sequenced in a study of T cell responses to AZD1222 COVID-19 vaccine. Clones were read by immunoSEQ multiplex PCR, and TCRdb kept only the in-frame ones, dropping some. This table holds about 110,000 clones, about 90% found once. The input for sequencing was peripheral blood, taken on day 0 of AZD1222 vaccination. The source is an adult in good health.

CDR3 DNA: TGTGCCAGCAGCGCGGGACAGGGGGGACGGGAGACCCAGTACTTC. This encodes CASSAGQGGRETQYF. The chain has TRBV9 and TRBJ2-5; 11 bases match TRBD1. This CDR3 comprises 15 residues. J gave up 5 bases and V 3 bases, and 6 bases lay outside the gene matches. Germline CDR1 SGDLS, CDR2 YYNGEE.

Turning to this clone: Other DNA sequences in this specimen translate into the identical CDR3. The V call is TRBV30, the J call TRBJ1-1; D remains unclear. Germline V gives CDR1 GTSNPN, CDR2 SVGIG (reference sequence). V dropped 2 bases and J dropped 0 bases, with 7 bases sitting between them. The CDR3 totals 13 residues. DNA for the CDR3: TGTGCCTGGAGTAGGACGGTGAACACTGAAGCTTTCTTT. It codes for CAWSRTVNTEAFF.

V is TRBV5-6 and J is TRBJ2-1; D is uncertain. The germline CDR1 and CDR2 sequences are SGHDT and YYEEEE. The germline V and J ends were trimmed by 4 bases and 8 bases, with 19 bases remaining between them. The CDR3 sequence is 15 residues long. The DNA of the CDR3 is TGTGCCAGCAGCACTACCGGGCCCCCGAACCATGAGCAGTTCTTC. This sequence encodes CASSTTGPPNHEQFF.

The gene calls are TRBV3-1 (or the pseudogene TRBV3-2) and TRBJ2-1; 7 bases are shared with TRBD2. Germline loops: CDR1 LGHDT, CDR2 YNNKEL (reference sequence). Trimming took 0 bases from V and 5 from J; bases not matched to a gene: 4. The CDR3 length is 15 residues. This CDR3 is CASSQEPSGDNEQFF. CDR3 nucleotides: TGTGCCAGCAGCCAAGAACCCAGCGGGGACAATGAGCAGTTCTTC.

This clone was observed once. The chain carries TRBV25-1 and TRBJ2-1; D call uncertain. There are 13 residues in the CDR3. Deletions cut 3 bases from V and 0 bases from J, with 3 bases between. The germline CDR1 and CDR2 sequences are MGHDK and SYGVNS. As DNA, the CDR3 is TGTGCCAGCAGTGAGGACTCCTACAATGAGCAGTTCTTC. Its translation is CASSEDSYNEQFF.

The rearrangement links TRBV19 to TRBJ1-5, with 7 bases identical to TRBD1. The CDR3 is made up of 18 amino acids. Trimming cost V 1 base and J 6 bases; bases outside gene matches: 15. Germline CDR1 LNHDA, CDR2 SQIVND (reference sequence). In DNA form, the CDR3 reads TGTGCCAGTAGTATAGCGGGAGACAGGGTTTATCTCCGTCAGCCCCAGCATTTT. Translated: CASSIAGDRVYLRQPQHF.

The genes are TRBV3-1 (or the pseudogene TRBV3-2) and TRBJ1-1; possibly TRBD1 for D (5 bases). The CDR3 length is 14 residues. Per germline, CDR1 LGHDT and CDR2 YNNKEL (reference sequence). V was trimmed by 1 base and J by 1 base, leaving 7 bases between them. The CDR3 loop is CASSQAGGNTEAFF. For the CDR3, the DNA is TGTGCCAGCAGCCAAGCGGGGGGGAACACTGAAGCTTTCTTT.

J is TRBJ1-1 and V is TRBV18; 7 positions match TRBD1. Trimming took 6 bases from V and 7 from J; bases not matched to a gene: 5. The CDR3 loop spans 12 amino acids. CDR1 and CDR2 (germline): KGHSH, LQKENI. CDR3 nucleotide sequence: TGTGCCAGCTCCCGGGGACAGCATGAAGCTTTCTTT. It yields the protein CASSRGQHEAFF.

The chain couples TRBV6-5 to TRBJ2-5; D is tentatively TRBD1 or TRBD2 (5 bases each). This CDR3 contains 14 residues. V shed 5 bases and J shed 4 bases, with 14 bases lying between them. Germline assignment: CDR1 MNHEY and CDR2 SVGAGI. Here the CDR3 DNA reads TGTGCCAGCAGTAGGGACCCTACGGGAGAGACCCAGTACTTC. Translated, it gives CASSRDPTGETQYF.

The table lists this clone with a count of one. V gene TRBV6-2 or TRBV6-3 combines with J gene TRBJ1-2; 8 bases fit TRBD1. The CDR3 length is 17 residues. V lost 4 bases to trimming and J lost 5 bases; unmatched junction nucleotides: 15. Germline V lookup: CDR1 MNHEY, CDR2 SVGEGT. The DNA of the CDR3 is TGTGCCAGCAGTTCAGAGTGGACAGGGTCATTGTCATATGGCTACACCTTC. Amino acids: CASSSEWTGSLSYGYTF.

The gene calls are TRBV9 and TRBJ2-7; D may correspond to TRBD1 or TRBD2 (6 bases each). Trimming took 1 base from V and 4 from J, leaving 15 bases between them. CDR1 is SGDLS and CDR2 is YYNGEE in the germline V gene. CDR3 length: 15 amino acids. As DNA, the CDR3 is TGTGCCAGCAGCGTATCGGCCAGGGGAGGTTACGAGCAGTACTTC. Its translation: CASSVSARGGYEQYF. Based on the CDR3 plus reference TRBV9 and TRBJ2-7, the full variable domain is DSGVTQTPKHLITATGQRVTLRCSPRSGDLSVYWYQQSLDQGLQFLIQYYNGEERAKGNILERFSAQQFPDLHSELNLSSLELGDSALYFCASSVSARGGYEQYFGPGTRLTVT.

V and J are TRBV19 and TRBJ1-2; no reliable D call. The germline gives CDR1 LNHDA, CDR2 SQIVND (reference sequence). The CDR3 contains 13 residues. V was cut by 2 bases and J by 8 bases, with 12 bases left in between. CDR3 in amino acids: CASSITRTWGYTF. The CDR3 DNA follows: TGTGCCAGTAGTATAACGAGAACCTGGGGCTACACCTTC.

This clone was seen once. The J gene is TRBJ2-1, the V gene TRBV11-3, with D maybe TRBD2 (5 bases). The V end lost 4 bases, the J end lost 9 bases, and 16 bases lay between the germline ends. CDR3 size: 14 residues. CDR1 is SGHNT and CDR2 is YENEEA in the germline V gene. CDR3 bases: TGTGCCAGCAGCTCCTCCCCTAGCTGGGGTGAGCAGTTCTTC. Amino acid sequence: CASSSSPSWGEQFF. Drawing the rest from reference TRBV11-3 and TRBJ2-1, the complete variable domain is EAGVVQSPRYKIIEKKQPVAFWCNPISGHNTLYWYLQNLGQGPELLIRYENEEAVDDSQLPKDRFSAERLKGVDSTLKIQPAELGDSAVYLCASSSSPSWGEQFFGPGTRLTVL.

The V call is TRBV4-3, the J call TRBJ2-3; 7 bases align to TRBD1. CDR1 is LGHNA and CDR2 is YSLEER in the germline V gene. The CDR3 length is 13 residues. V was clipped by 6 bases and J by 5 bases; unmatched bases: 5. The CDR3: CASSLQGLDTQYF. CDR3 DNA: TGCGCCAGCAGTCTACAGGGGCTAGATACGCAGTATTTT.

This clone has only one observation. V and J are TRBV6-5 and TRBJ1-2; tentatively, D is TRBD1 (5 bases). The CDR3 has 10 amino acids. Germline CDR1 and CDR2: MNHEY and SVGAGI. Deletions cut 7 bases from V and 8 bases from J, with 8 bases between. For the CDR3, the DNA is TGTGCCAGCACAGAGGGGGGCTACACCTTC. This encodes CASTEGGYTF.

V usage is TRBV6-5 and J usage is TRBJ1-1; D gene ambiguous. This CDR3 is 11 amino acids long. In germline, CDR1 is MNHEY, CDR2 SVGAGI. Trimming removed 7 bases from V and 0 bases from J, with 3 bases in between. The CDR3 spells CASKMNTEAFF. As DNA, the CDR3 is TGTGCCAGCAAGATGAACACTGAAGCTTTCTTT.

This sequence joins TRBV4-1 and TRBJ2-1; 15 bases fit TRBD2. The CDR3 contains 18 residues. Per germline, CDR1 MGHRA and CDR2 YSYEKL. J lost 6 bases, V lost 3 bases, and 9 bases had no gene match. Here the CDR3 DNA reads TGCGCCAGCAGCCATATAGACCTGGGACTAGCGGGGGGCAATGAGCAGTTCTTC. Translation: CASSHIDLGLAGGNEQFF.

The rearrangement joins TRBV2 to TRBJ2-3; D might be TRBD2 (7 bases). Germline assignment: CDR1 SNHLY and CDR2 FYNNEI. V was trimmed by 6 bases and J by 6 bases, leaving 28 bases between them. This CDR3 is 18 amino acids long. As DNA, the CDR3 is TGTGCCAGCAGGGCCGTCGGGGGGCGGATACTAGCAAGGGATACGCAGTATTTT. Translating gives CASRAVGGRILARDTQYF.

The sample holds one count of this clone. This chain joins TRBV30 and TRBJ1-2; possible D gene TRBD1, 6 bases. The CDR3 consists of 12 residues. V was trimmed by 0 bases and J by 6 bases, leaving 8 bases between them. Germline V lookup: CDR1 GTSNPN, CDR2 SVGIG (reference sequence). The CDR3 DNA sequence: TGTGCCTGGAGTGTAGGGGGGCATGGCTACACCTTC. This encodes CAWSVGGHGYTF.